Below, one T cell receptor (beta chain) is given with its context. What antigen it recognizes has not been identified. No clone much larger than this one lies a single base away; base qualities are absent. Here V drops 2 bases and J drops 4 bases, and the junction holds 10 bases not matched to any gene. For CDR1 and CDR2, the germline V gene lists MGHRA and YSYEKL. Measured from the cysteine to the phenylalanine, the CDR3 is 16 residues long. The DNA shown is the 48-base CDR3, in frame from base 1. The receptor library was made with the immunoSEQ multiplex PCR assay. Under the source paper's analysis protocol: A statistical classification framework was built to diagnose cytomegalovirus status from the catalog of TCR beta chain sequences. The clones in this table, taken by TCRdb from immuneACCESS, are in-frame only. Not every clone is retained; where verified, under half of the shortfall comes from an unresolved V gene, and the cause of the rest is unknown. V and J calls and clone size come straight from that table; D and trimming were deduced from the DNA. The table for this sample lists 100,000 to 150,000 clones; around 85% of them were counted only once. Clones ranked in the top ten supply 2.1% of the sample.

The source of the sample is a study of cytomegalovirus exposure and HLA in healthy donors (dated by TCRdb to 2017 to 2019). General notes on the study: The roughly 670 repertoires of the first cohort and the 120 validation repertoires were produced on the same platform, according to a later analysis. Besides the first cohort of about 730 subjects, a separate validation cohort made up of 120 different subjects was used. To predict cytomegalovirus infection status, the study brought together high-throughput TCR immunosequencing, statistical association of individual TCRs with disease status, and machine learning. The study aimed to test whether cataloging public T cell receptors could reveal signatures of past pathogen exposure.

What the research found in general, with its limitations: A few of the identified cytomegalovirus-associated TCR beta chains were confirmed in vitro to be specific for cytomegalovirus antigens. The validation cohort had no HLA typing available for a later analysis, so co-occurrence within that cohort was assessed over all 130 or so repertoires. A later analysis found that TCRs clustered in the first cohort also tended to co-occur in the roughly 120 validation repertoires, with 90% to 95% of cluster scores above 0. The classifier was reported to diagnose cytomegalovirus status with high specificity and sensitivity in both the original and validation cohorts. It was suggested by the authors that the approach could potentially be generalized to other disease states and immunological phenotypes. In the study, approximately 160 TCR beta chains were listed as associated with cytomegalovirus. Across donors, most TCR sequences were observed very rarely, whereas some public TCRs were present in many individuals.

The donors were included in the validation cohort of roughly 120 subjects, a group kept apart from the roughly 730-subject first cohort. Sequencing was done on a sample of PBMCs. The chain joins TRBV4-1 to TRBJ2-7; TRBD2 matches 8 bases in the middle. This TCR was recovered from a woman under 40 in good health and CMV-seronegative. The CDR3 region reads CASSQPPGLGDYEQYF. The nucleotide sequence reads as follows: TGCGCCAGCAGCCAACCCCCGGGACTAGGGGATTACGAGCAGTACTTC.